In its sample, the clone carrying this T cell receptor (beta chain) was seen a few times. The antigen remains undetermined. The CDR3 totals 20 residues. The V segment lost 0 bases and the J segment 3 bases; nucleotides outside the gene matches: 14. Germline V lookup: CDR1 LGHNA, CDR2 YNFKEQ. The data were obtained in a study of cytomegalovirus exposure and HLA in healthy donors. Study-level background: The Caucasian-associated ancestry cluster contained approximately 81% of the approximately 420 genotyped donors. Whole-study results and caveats: Researchers reported from a later analysis that most CMV-associated TCR beta chains appeared HLA-restricted. In a later analysis, V- and J-gene trimming of beta chains associated with a DCLRE1C missense variant, replicated independently. In a later analysis, donors in an Asian-associated ancestry cluster reportedly had fewer N-insertions in productive TCRs than the cohort mean.

Amplification used 60 Vbeta primers and 13 Jbeta primers. Assay used: immunoSEQ multiplex PCR; TCRdb lists only in-frame clones, some missing. The sample has 95,000 to 100,000 clones, roughly 70% seen once. Sequenced sample: PBMCs. The receptor comes from a man aged 45 to 65 in good health and CMV-seronegative. The chain links TRBV4-2 to TRBJ2-5; 12 nucleotides agree with TRBD2. The CDR3 DNA reads TGTGCCAGCAGCCAAGAGGGCACTAGCGGGAGGATCTTTGGTAAAGAGACCCAGTACTTC. It translates to CASSQEGTSGRIFGKETQYF.